A single sample is the source of the 17 T cell receptor beta chains below, sequenced in a study of blood T cell repertoires in COVID-19. Profiled with immunoSEQ multiplex PCR; TCRdb holds only in-frame clones, not every one. The data hold about 20,000 clones, with about four fifths observed a single time. Sample: peripheral blood. These TCRs come from a man older than 75 with acute or convalescent COVID-19.

The V call is TRBV15, the J call TRBJ2-7, with D maybe TRBD2 (5 bases). CDR3 length: 16 amino acids. V was clipped by 0 bases and J by 1 base, with 13 bases between them. Germline CDR1 and CDR2: LNHNV and YYDKDF (reference sequence). CDR3 residues: CATSRDGSSLSYEQYF. CDR3 DNA sequence: TGTGCCACCAGCAGAGATGGGAGTAGCTTATCCTACGAGCAGTACTTC.

This chain uses TRBV7-2 with TRBJ2-2; 14 nucleotides match TRBD2. Trimming removed 6 bases from V and 4 bases from J; junction bases left unmatched: 7. CDR3 length: 17 amino acids. Looked up from germline, CDR1 is SGHTA and CDR2 is FQGNSA. CDR3 sequence (DNA): TGTGCCAGCAGTGAACCGGGACTAGCGGGAGTCACCGGGGAGCTGTTTTTT. It specifies CASSEPGLAGVTGELFF.

The J gene is TRBJ2-3, the V gene TRBV6-1; 7 bases line up with TRBD2. From germline, CDR1 is MNHNS and CDR2 SASEGT. There are 16 residues in the CDR3. V dropped 6 bases and J dropped 3; count of bases not matched to a gene: 12. The CDR3 spells CASSEFRGEFTDTQYF. The CDR3 DNA sequence: TGTGCCAGCAGCGAATTCCGGGGGGAGTTTACAGATACGCAGTATTTT.

CDR3 amino acids: CASSRRTSGRSDTQYF. In nucleotides, the CDR3 is TGTGCCAGCAGCAGACGGACTAGCGGGAGGTCAGATACGCAGTATTTT. The rearrangement joins TRBV11-1 to TRBJ2-3, with 14 nucleotides matching TRBD2. CDR3 length equals 16 residues. V lost 5 bases and J lost 4; bases outside the gene matches: 5. The germline gives CDR1 SGHAT, CDR2 FQDESV (reference sequence).

V usage is TRBV11-1 and J usage is TRBJ1-1; unclear D gene. The CDR3 is made up of 13 amino acids. The germline V gene encodes CDR1 SGHAT and CDR2 FQDESV (reference sequence). V gave up 2 bases and J gave up 1 base, with 5 bases separating them. DNA of the CDR3: TGTGCCAGCAGCTTATGGGCGAACACTGAAGCTTTCTTT. Its translation: CASSLWANTEAFF.

This clone turned up a few times. This chain uses TRBV11-3 with TRBJ2-3; 8 bases are a match to TRBD2. With V trimmed by 0 bases and J by 7 bases, 6 bases remained unmatched. CDR1 is SGHNT, CDR2 YENEEA, per germline. The CDR3 is made up of 15 amino acids. Here the CDR3 reads CASSLESGSYHTQYF. The CDR3 DNA sequence: TGTGCCAGCAGCTTAGAAAGCGGGAGTTATCATACGCAGTATTTT.

The chain recombines TRBV7-8 with TRBJ2-7, with 11 bases lining up with TRBD2. J lost 5 bases, V lost 3 bases, and 9 bases had no gene match. CDR3 length equals 16 residues. Germline V lookup: CDR1 SGHVS, CDR2 FQNEAQ. Written as DNA, the CDR3 is TGTGCCAGCAGCTTCCTAGTAGCGGGAGGGGGGAACGAGCAGTACTTC. Its translation is CASSFLVAGGGNEQYF. The whole variable domain, remainder taken from reference TRBV7-8 and TRBJ2-7, is GAGVSQSPRYKVAKRGQDVALRCDPISGHVSLFWYQQALGQGPEFLTYFQNEAQLDKSGLPSDRFFAERPEGSVSTLKIQRTQQEDSAVYLCASSFLVAGGGNEQYFGPGTRLTVT.

This rearrangement joins TRBV5-4 to TRBJ1-6, with 8 bases matching TRBD1. V gave up 0 bases and J gave up 5 bases; unmatched junction bases: 10. The length of the CDR3 is 18 residues. From germline, CDR1 is SGHNT and CDR2 YYREEE (reference sequence). CDR3 sequence (DNA): TGTGCCAGCAGCTTGGGACAGGGGTCTTACGGGAATAATTCACCCCTCCACTTT. Its translation: CASSLGQGSYGNNSPLHF.

This chain links TRBV29-1 with TRBJ2-1; 10 bases are a match to TRBD2. The length of the CDR3 is 14 residues. The V gene's germline CDR1 is SQVTM and CDR2 ANQGSEA. J lost 7 bases, V lost 6 bases, and 9 bases had no gene match. CDR3 sequence (DNA): TGCAGCGTCCCTTTGACTAGCGGGCGAAATGAGCAGTTCTTC. Its translation is CSVPLTSGRNEQFF.

This chain uses TRBV10-3 with TRBJ2-7; 9 positions agree with TRBD1. Germline lookup yields CDR1 ENHRY and CDR2 SYGVKD. CDR3 length: 14 residues. V shed 5 bases, J shed 3 bases, and the junction held 5 bases outside the gene matches. The CDR3 reads CAISRQGDIYEQYF. The CDR3 DNA reads TGTGCCATCAGTCGACAGGGGGATATCTACGAGCAGTACTTC.

This clone was seen a single time. The rearrangement uses TRBV11-3 and TRBJ2-2; a possible D gene is TRBD2 (6 bases). V was trimmed by 5 bases and J by 5 bases, leaving 9 bases between them. Per the germline V gene, CDR1 is SGHNT and CDR2 is YENEEA. The CDR3 length is 13 residues. CDR3 in amino acids: CASSGRSTGELFF. The CDR3 DNA reads TGTGCCAGCAGCGGGAGGAGTACCGGGGAGCTGTTTTTT.

The chain is built from TRBV7-2 and TRBJ2-1; 8 bases are a match to TRBD2. V shed 4 bases and J 15 bases; nucleotides not matched to a gene: 14. The CDR3 is 14 amino acids. Germline values: CDR1 SGHTA, CDR2 FQGNSA. CDR3 residues: CASSWEVAGPDWFF. CDR3 nucleotides: TGTGCCAGCAGCTGGGAGGTAGCGGGGCCCGATTGGTTCTTC.

The chain combines TRBV11-2 with TRBJ1-2; possible D gene TRBD1, 6 bases. The CDR3 consists of 16 residues. Looked up from germline, CDR1 is SGHAT and CDR2 is FQNNGV. Between the trimmed V and J ends, which lost 4 bases and 3 bases, there was a span of 18 bases. DNA of the CDR3: TGTGCCAGCAGCTCTAAAGGGACAAAAGTTGACTATGGCTACACCTTC. Translation: CASSSKGTKVDYGYTF.

CDR3 sequence (DNA): TGTGCCAGCAGCTTATATCCAGCGGGGGACAATGAGCAGTTCTTC. It encodes CASSLYPAGDNEQFF. The J gene is TRBJ2-1, the V gene TRBV7-2; 8 bases are a match to TRBD2. Trimming took 2 bases from V and 5 from J; bases not matched to a gene: 5. This CDR3 is built from 15 residues. From germline, CDR1 is SGHTA and CDR2 FQGNSA.

The J gene is TRBJ1-5, the V gene TRBV7-9; a possible D gene is TRBD1 (5 bases). Germline V gene sequence: CDR1 SEHNR, CDR2 FQNEAQ (reference sequence). The CDR3 runs 17 residues. V was cut by 5 bases and J by 0 bases, with 17 bases left in between. CDR3 sequence reads: CASSLGGGADSNQPQHF. CDR3 DNA sequence: TGTGCCAGCAGCCTAGGTGGAGGGGCAGATAGCAATCAGCCCCAGCATTTT.

CDR3 amino acids: CASSEAWQGAYGYTF. In nucleotides, the CDR3 is TGTGCCAGCAGTGAAGCTTGGCAGGGGGCCTATGGCTACACCTTC. V usage is TRBV6-1 and J usage is TRBJ1-2, with 8 bases matching TRBD1. After removal of 0 bases from V and 4 bases from J, the junction contained 4 bases not matched to a gene. Germline V gives CDR1 MNHNS, CDR2 SASEGT. This CDR3 contains 15 residues.

The CDR3 protein is CASARRGYEQYV. The DNA of the CDR3 is TGTGCCAGCGCGCGGAGGGGCTACGAGCAGTACGTC. The rearrangement joins TRBV6-5 to TRBJ2-7, with D perhaps TRBD2 (6 bases). CDR3 length: 12 residues. CDR1 and CDR2 from the germline V gene are MNHEY and SVGAGI. Trimming took 8 bases from V and 3 from J, leaving 11 bases between them.